The T cell receptor (beta chain) described here comes from a study of blood T cell repertoires in COVID-19. Method: immunoSEQ multiplex PCR; TCRdb's copy keeps in-frame clones and lacks some. The sample lists 350,000 to 450,000 clones; about 89% were seen once. The sequencing input was PBMCs or T cells enriched from blood (not recorded which). The TCR originated in a man in his forties or fifties in a cohort exposed to, infected with or recovered from COVID-19 (not recorded which).

The CDR3 here is CASSSRDSYNEQFF. As DNA, the CDR3 is TGTGCCAGCAGCTCCCGAGACTCCTACAATGAGCAGTTCTTC. This rearrangement joins TRBV11-2 to TRBJ2-1, with D uncertain. Trimming removed 4 bases at V and 0 bases at J, with 7 bases between. The CDR3 loop spans 14 amino acids. CDR1 SGHAT and CDR2 FQNNGV come from the germline V gene.